The T cell receptor beta chain described here comes from a study of blood T cell repertoires in COVID-19. Study in general: Samples of COVID-19 (acute and convalescent) were obtained from the United States, Italy and Spain. In each case, the material was cDNA or gDNA derived from T cells, B-cell-depleted T cells, or PBMCs.

Study processing details: How many nucleated cells were present was estimated from reference gene primer amplification. The table came from immunoSEQ multiplex PCR; TCRdb's copy has only in-frame clones and leaves some out. The DNA was the basis for D and trimming; V, J and clone size are from that table. Among about 120,000 clones, around 77% were seen once, and the ten largest hold 7.9%. The CDR3 consists of 16 residues. In germline, CDR1 is MGHRA, CDR2 YSYEKL. V was clipped by 7 bases and J by 0 bases; unmatched bases: 9. The chain links TRBV4-1 to TRBJ2-3, with 8 bases aligning to TRBD2. The origin of this receptor is a human donor in a cohort sampled during active COVID-19. The material sequenced was peripheral blood. Here the CDR3 DNA reads TGCGCCAGCATTAGTCGGGAGGGCATTAGCACAGATACGCAGTATTTT. It is translated as CASISREGISTDTQYF.